Sequencing of this T cell receptor beta chain was carried out in a study of T cell responses to AZD1222 COVID-19 vaccine. V was pared by 7 bases and J by 4 bases, with 11 bases between. The CDR3 spans 11 residues. CDR1 SQVTM and CDR2 ANQGSEA come from the germline V gene. Profiled with immunoSEQ multiplex PCR; TCRdb holds only in-frame clones, not every one. Of about 140,000 clones listed, roughly nine tenths are singletons. A note on this clone: Antigen specificity is unknown.

Findings and caveats of the study: Females made up more of the donors, who were largely white British, and clonal diversity may have come out too low. Spike-specific TCRs gained breadth and depth after people received two AZD1222 doses. AZD1222 recipients seropositive at baseline numbered only six or seven. CD4 TCRs linked to vaccination spanned spike, dominating at 160-218 and 743-854.

This receptor was obtained from an adult who received the MenACWY meningococcal vaccine as a control. The sequencing used peripheral blood, collected 28 days after the second dose of the MenACWY control vaccine. The chain joins TRBV29-1 to TRBJ2-7; no definite D call. CDR3: CSALVRYEQYF. DNA of the CDR3: TGCAGCGCCCTGGTGAGGTACGAGCAGTACTTC.